This T cell receptor beta chain was sequenced for a study of PD-1 blockade in classical Hodgkin lymphoma. Study information: Intravenous delivery of nivolumab at 3 mg/kg to patients occurred every 2 weeks.

Points on this clone: The antigen is undetermined.

CDR3 size: 15 residues. Germline CDR1 and CDR2: MDHEN and SYDVKM. V lost 8 bases and J 0 bases, leaving 11 bases between the germline ends. The table came from immunoSEQ multiplex PCR; TCRdb's copy has only in-frame clones and leaves some out. The table lists some 39,000 clones, almost 90% of them singletons. Every patient had relapsed following autologous stem cell transplantation, and cohorts differed in brentuximab vedotin exposure. Study results and caveats: Underlying causes for the observed repertoire differences were not defined, possibly disease activity or prior therapy. Some patients started nivolumab under 1 year after ASCT, and they were excluded. Reported findings placed baseline TCR diversity lower in newly diagnosed patients (compared with healthy donors).

This specimen was peripheral blood mononuclear cells (PBMCs), taken at baseline. V usage is TRBV28 and J usage is TRBJ2-6, with D uncertain. The TCR comes from a human donor with classical Hodgkin lymphoma. CDR3 DNA sequence: TGTGCCAGCGCCTCCCCGCACTCTGGGGCCAACGTCCTGACTTTC. It codes for CASASPHSGANVLTF.